Sequencing of this T cell receptor (beta chain) was carried out in a study of long-term antiretroviral therapy in people with HIV. Points from the study as a whole: HIV repertoires had narrower CDR3 length ranges than controls. Although diversity increased after ART, it remained lower than in transplant donor controls.

Survey level was the resolution at which the v3.0 immunoSEQ assay ran. Generated by immunoSEQ multiplex PCR, the TCRdb table keeps only in-frame clones and is missing some. The repertoire consists of approximately 27,000 clones, with 80% to 95% occurring once and the leading ten covering roughly 4%. Trimming pared 1 base from V and 8 bases from J, leaving 11 bases between. CDR1 is SGHTA and CDR2 is FQGNSA in the germline V gene. This CDR3 region has 14 residues. With regard to this clone: The antigen is not known.

Every specimen provided roughly 0.95-11 million cryopreserved PBMC before DNA extraction took place. J is TRBJ2-2 and V is TRBV7-2; the D gene is possibly TRBD1 (5 bases). The sample was unsorted PBMCs, taken 3.1 years after starting antiretroviral therapy. The receptor's source is a young man with HIV. The CDR3 sequence is CASSLDGAGGELFF. In DNA, the CDR3 is TGTGCCAGCAGCTTAGATGGGGCAGGAGGGGAGCTGTTTTTT.